One T cell receptor beta chain is described in this entry. CDR1 and CDR2 from the germline V gene are SQVTM and ANQGSEA. V shed 7 bases, J shed 1 base, and the junction held 3 bases outside the gene matches. There are 13 residues in the CDR3. The data originate from a study of T cell changes during pregnancy in multiple sclerosis. Sequenced by immunoSEQ multiplex PCR; TCRdb stores in-frame clones only, minus some. Of about 50,000 clones in the sample, approximately 92% were seen once. This chain connects TRBV29-1 to TRBJ1-2; the match to TRBD1 covers 10 bases. This TCR was sampled from a female donor with multiple sclerosis, enrolled in a pregnancy study. Material: CD4+ T cells from peripheral blood mononuclear cells, obtained before pregnancy. DNA for the CDR3: TGCAGCGCCGGGACAGGGGTTAACTATGGCTACACCTTC. Its translation: CSAGTGVNYGYTF.